The entry below describes one T cell receptor beta chain. Original processing notes: Estimates of nucleated cell counts were drawn from the amplification of reference gene primers. Using immunoSEQ multiplex PCR, the repertoire was profiled, and TCRdb retains in-frame clones only, with some absent. V, J and clone size are those of that table, while D and trimming were read from the DNA. The sample records approximately 270,000 clones, about nine tenths being singletons. The data were taken from a study of blood T cell repertoires in COVID-19. Study as a whole: Italy, Spain and the United States were the sources of the convalescent and acute COVID-19 samples. The analysed material was cDNA or gDNA that came from T cells, B-cell-depleted T cells, or PBMCs.

This CDR3 is built from 13 residues. V dropped 5 bases and J dropped 6; count of bases not matched to a gene: 4. The V gene's germline CDR1 is SGHTA and CDR2 FQGNSA. Ages ranged from roughly 18 to 100 years, with residence in fewer than 25 US areas. Source material: PBMCs or T cells enriched from blood (not recorded which). V and J are TRBV7-2 and TRBJ2-5, with 9 bases that match TRBD1. This sequence was found in a woman in her fifties or sixties who had recovered from COVID-19. The CDR3 is CASSLGQGQTQYF. The CDR3 DNA reads as TGTGCCAGCAGCCTTGGACAGGGGCAGACCCAGTACTTC.